This entry describes one TCR beta chain. TCRdb keeps only in-frame clones here, not all; method: immunoSEQ multiplex PCR. The sample carries over 20,000 clones, 85% to 90% recorded once. The data originate from a study of PD-1 blockade in classical Hodgkin lymphoma. Time point: cycle 4 day 1 (C4D1), after six to seven weeks of nivolumab. Every one of the patients relapsed after autologous stem cell transplantation (brentuximab vedotin exposure was variable). CDR1 and CDR2 from the germline V gene are LNHDA and SQIVND (reference sequence). J gave up 4 bases and V 4 bases, and 8 bases lay outside the gene matches. The CDR3 extends over 15 amino acids.

The material was peripheral blood mononuclear cells (PBMCs), obtained before the fourth cycle of nivolumab. This clonotype was obtained from a human donor with classical Hodgkin lymphoma. The chain uses TRBV19 and TRBJ2-5, with 8 bases matching TRBD1. In DNA form, the CDR3 reads TGTGCCAGTAGTACCGGACAGGGAGTGGGAGAGACCCAGTACTTC. Translated, it gives CASSTGQGVGETQYF.